Shown below are 9 T cell receptor beta chains from a single sample sequenced in a study of T cell clones after liver transplantation. Assay used: immunoSEQ multiplex PCR; TCRdb lists only in-frame clones, some missing. The sample lists 40,000 to 65,000 clones, roughly 84% occurring once. The sample was CD4+ T cells from blood, taken before liver transplant. The receptor source for this set is a human donor who received a liver transplant.

V and J are TRBV5-1 and TRBJ2-5; D not resolved. Germline V gene lookup returns CDR1 SGHRS and CDR2 YFSETQ. V lost 4 bases, J lost 5 bases, and 9 bases lay in between. This CDR3 is 12 amino acids long. The CDR3 DNA follows: TGCGCCAGCAGCCAGCTCTGGGAGACCCAGTACTTC. Its translation is CASSQLWETQYF. The full variable domain, its missing parts supplied by reference TRBV5-1 and TRBJ2-5, is KAGVTQTPRYLIKTRGQQVTLSCSPISGHRSVSWYQQTPGQGLQFLFEYFSETQRNKGNFPGRFSGRQFSNSRSEMNVSTLELGDSALYLCASSQLWETQYFGPGTRLLVL.

The chain employs TRBV18 and TRBJ1-2; unclear D gene. CDR3 length equals 12 residues. Trimming stripped 6 bases from V and 5 bases from J, with 10 bases between. CDR1 is KGHSH and CDR2 is LQKENI in the germline V gene. The CDR3 region has the DNA TGTGCCAGCTCCCCTATGGGGTATGGCTACACCTTC. It is translated as CASSPMGYGYTF.

The chain employs TRBV9 and TRBJ2-3; no reliable D call. Per the germline V gene, CDR1 is SGDLS and CDR2 is YYNGEE. The CDR3 is 15 residues long. Trimming left V 1 base short and J 2 bases short, with 11 bases between. The DNA of the CDR3 is TGTGCCAGCAGCGTAAGTCCGGACCACACAGATACGCAGTATTTT. Its translation: CASSVSPDHTDTQYF.

The chain links TRBV28 to TRBJ2-1; D assignment may be TRBD1 or TRBD2 (5 bases each). Germline assignment: CDR1 MDHEN and CDR2 SYDVKM. CDR3 size: 16 residues. The V end was cut by 2 bases, the J end by 0 bases, with 11 bases between. CDR3 in amino acids: CASSLGVGTSYNEQFF. In nucleotides, the CDR3 is TGTGCCAGCAGTTTAGGAGTCGGGACCTCCTACAATGAGCAGTTCTTC.

This clone was seen once. The chain joins TRBV5-5 to TRBJ2-7; the D gene is possibly TRBD2 (6 bases). Trimming shortened V by 0 bases and J by 6 bases, and 10 bases separated the two germline ends. CDR3 size: 13 residues. Germline-derived CDR1 and CDR2 are SGHKS and YYEKEE (reference sequence). The CDR3 region is CASSLGGVGEQYF. Written as DNA, the CDR3 is TGTGCCAGCAGCTTGGGCGGGGTAGGCGAGCAGTACTTC.

This chain connects TRBV7-6 to TRBJ2-5, with 10 bases identical to TRBD2. The germline V gene encodes CDR1 SGHVS and CDR2 FNYEAQ. This CDR3 has 15 residues. The V and J ends lost 1 base and 3 bases, in that order; junction bases with no gene match: 2. CDR3 region: CASSLGGTSEETQYF. For the CDR3, the DNA is TGTGCCAGCAGCTTAGGGGGGACTAGCGAAGAGACCCAGTACTTC.

This sequence joins TRBV28 and TRBJ2-5, with D perhaps TRBD1 (5 bases). There are 12 residues in the CDR3. Trimming removed 5 bases from V and 3 bases from J, with 7 bases in between. Germline V lookup: CDR1 MDHEN, CDR2 SYDVKM. This CDR3 reads CASSAGKETQYF. The CDR3, as DNA: TGTGCCAGCAGTGCAGGGAAAGAGACCCAGTACTTC.

The chain joins TRBV30 to TRBJ2-7, with a tentative D call TRBD2 (6 bases). This CDR3 contains 14 residues. The V gene's germline CDR1 is GTSNPN and CDR2 SVGIG (reference sequence). V was clipped by 5 bases and J by 6 bases, with 20 bases between them. CDR3 in amino acids: CAWCPARGGFEQYF. The CDR3 coding sequence is TGTGCCTGGTGCCCCGCTCGTGGGGGGTTCGAGCAGTACTTC.

This clone has just a few counts. The chain uses TRBV21-1 and TRBJ1-1. TRBV21-1 is a pseudogene segment. This CDR3 is built from 11 residues. CDR3 region: CASSKPAEAFF. CDR3 bases: TGTGCCAGCAGCAAACCTGCTGAAGCTTTCTTT.